This TCR beta chain was recorded in a study of Graves' ophthalmopathy and Graves' hyperthyroidism. Amplification of TCR beta CDR3 regions used RNA transcripts. The library came from an HTBI-primed first-round RT-PCR and a second-round multiplex PCR. From the multiplex PCR reads, TCRdb called clonotypes with MiXCR, one entry per CDR3 protein. The data hold roughly 1.1 million distinct CDR3 sequences, with roughly two fifths observed a single time. The trim removed 2 bases at V and 0 bases at J, leaving 0 bases unmatched. This CDR3 comprises 16 residues. Germline CDR1 is WSHSY and CDR2 is SAAADI. The J gene is TRBJ2-2, the V gene TRBV10-2, with 10 bases lining up with TRBD2. The sequencing sample was made of peripheral blood or thyroid tissue (not recorded which). The clonotype comes from an adult man with Graves' hyperthyroidism. As DNA, the CDR3 is TGCGCCAGCAGTGAGGGGACTAGCGCGAACACCGGGGAGCTGTTTTTT. Translating gives CASSEGTSANTGELFF.